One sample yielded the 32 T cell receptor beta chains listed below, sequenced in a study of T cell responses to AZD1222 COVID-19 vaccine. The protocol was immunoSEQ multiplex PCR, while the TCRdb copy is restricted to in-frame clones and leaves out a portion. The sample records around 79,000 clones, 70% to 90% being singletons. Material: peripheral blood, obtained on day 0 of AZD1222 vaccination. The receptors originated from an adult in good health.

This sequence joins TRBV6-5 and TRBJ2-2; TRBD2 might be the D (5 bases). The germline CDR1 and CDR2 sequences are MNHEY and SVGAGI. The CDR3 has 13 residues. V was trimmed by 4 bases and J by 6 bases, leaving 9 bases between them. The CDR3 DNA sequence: TGTGCCAGCAGTTTCACGGGATCCGGGGAGCTGTTTTTT. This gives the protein CASSFTGSGELFF.

The CDR3 reads CASSSQGTLANVLTF. The CDR3 nucleotides are TGCGCCAGCAGCTCCCAGGGTACTCTGGCCAACGTCCTGACTTTC. The rearrangement uses TRBV5-1 and TRBJ2-6; the D gene is possibly TRBD1 (5 bases). V shed 3 bases and J shed 6 bases, with 13 bases lying between them. Per germline, CDR1 SGHRS and CDR2 YFSETQ. The CDR3 contains 15 residues. The variable domain in full, completed from reference TRBV5-1 and TRBJ2-6, reads KAGVTQTPRYLIKTRGQQVTLSCSPISGHRSVSWYQQTPGQGLQFLFEYFSETQRNKGNFPGRFSGRQFSNSRSEMNVSTLELGDSALYLCASSSQGTLANVLTFGAGSRLTVL.

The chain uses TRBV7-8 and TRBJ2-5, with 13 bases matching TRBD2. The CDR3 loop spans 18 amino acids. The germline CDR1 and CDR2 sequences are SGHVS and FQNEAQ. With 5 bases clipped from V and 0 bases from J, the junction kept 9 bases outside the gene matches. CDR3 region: CASSQGLAGDPYQETQYF. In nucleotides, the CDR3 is TGTGCCAGCAGCCAAGGACTAGCGGGGGACCCATACCAAGAGACCCAGTACTTC.

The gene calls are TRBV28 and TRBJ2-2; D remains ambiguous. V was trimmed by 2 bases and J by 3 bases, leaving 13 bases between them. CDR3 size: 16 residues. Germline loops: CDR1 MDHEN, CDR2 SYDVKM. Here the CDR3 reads CASSLSRPRDTGELFF. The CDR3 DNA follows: TGTGCCAGCAGTTTAAGTCGACCCCGCGACACCGGGGAGCTGTTTTTT.

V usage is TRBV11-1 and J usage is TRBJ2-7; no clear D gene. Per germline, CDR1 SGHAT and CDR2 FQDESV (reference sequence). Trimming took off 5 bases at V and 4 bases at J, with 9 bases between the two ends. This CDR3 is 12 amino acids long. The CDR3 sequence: CASSPNSYEQYF. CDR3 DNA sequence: TGTGCCAGCAGCCCGAATTCGTACGAGCAGTACTTC.

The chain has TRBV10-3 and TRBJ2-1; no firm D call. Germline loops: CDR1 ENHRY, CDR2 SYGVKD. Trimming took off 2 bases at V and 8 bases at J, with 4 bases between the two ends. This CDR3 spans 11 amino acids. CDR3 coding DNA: TGTGCCATCAGTGAGGTATATGAGCAGTTCTTC. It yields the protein CAISEVYEQFF.

CDR3 DNA: TGTGCCAGCCGCAGCCCGGGACACCAAAATTACGAGCAGTACTTC. Translating gives CASRSPGHQNYEQYF. V gene TRBV2 combines with J gene TRBJ2-7, with a tentative D call TRBD1 (6 bases). V was shortened by 8 bases and J by 4 bases, with 21 bases between the two germline ends. The germline gives CDR1 SNHLY, CDR2 FYNNEI. The CDR3 is made up of 15 amino acids.

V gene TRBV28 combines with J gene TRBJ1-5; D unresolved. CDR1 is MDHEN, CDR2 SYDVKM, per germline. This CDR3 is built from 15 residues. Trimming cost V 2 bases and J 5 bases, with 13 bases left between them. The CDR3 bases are TGTGCCAGCAGTTTAAATGTTGGATATGATCAGCCCCAGCATTTT. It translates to CASSLNVGYDQPQHF.

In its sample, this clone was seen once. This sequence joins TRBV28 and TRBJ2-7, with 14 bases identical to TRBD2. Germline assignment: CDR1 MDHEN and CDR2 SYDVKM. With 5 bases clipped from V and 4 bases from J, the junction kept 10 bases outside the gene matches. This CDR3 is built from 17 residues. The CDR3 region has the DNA TGTGCCAGCAGTCCCGCCCCGGGACTAGCGGGAGAGTACGAGCAGTACTTC. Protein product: CASSPAPGLAGEYEQYF.

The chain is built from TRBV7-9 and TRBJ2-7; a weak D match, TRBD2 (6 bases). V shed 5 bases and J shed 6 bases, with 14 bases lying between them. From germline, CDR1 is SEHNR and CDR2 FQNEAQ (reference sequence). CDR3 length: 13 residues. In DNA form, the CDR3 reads TGTGCCAGCAGCATACCCGTCGGGGGCGAGCAGTACTTC. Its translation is CASSIPVGGEQYF.

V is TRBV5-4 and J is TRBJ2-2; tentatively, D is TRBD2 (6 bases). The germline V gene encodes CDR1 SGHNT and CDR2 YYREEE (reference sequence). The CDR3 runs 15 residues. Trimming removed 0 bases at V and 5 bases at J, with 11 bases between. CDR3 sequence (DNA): TGTGCCAGCAGCTTGGGGGCGGGAAGAACCGGGGAGCTGTTTTTT. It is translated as CASSLGAGRTGELFF.

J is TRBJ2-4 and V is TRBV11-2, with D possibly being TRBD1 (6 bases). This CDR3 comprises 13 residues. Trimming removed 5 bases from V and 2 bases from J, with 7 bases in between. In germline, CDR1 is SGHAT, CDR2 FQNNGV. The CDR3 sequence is CASSRDTKNIQYF. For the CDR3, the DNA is TGTGCCAGCAGCAGGGACACCAAAAACATTCAGTACTTC.

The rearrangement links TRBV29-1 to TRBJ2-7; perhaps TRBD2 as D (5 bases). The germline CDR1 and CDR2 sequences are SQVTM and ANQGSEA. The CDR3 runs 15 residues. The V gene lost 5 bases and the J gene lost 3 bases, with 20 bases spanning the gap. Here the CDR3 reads CSVLKLRELSYEQYF. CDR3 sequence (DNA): TGCAGCGTTCTTAAATTGAGGGAACTGAGCTACGAGCAGTACTTC.

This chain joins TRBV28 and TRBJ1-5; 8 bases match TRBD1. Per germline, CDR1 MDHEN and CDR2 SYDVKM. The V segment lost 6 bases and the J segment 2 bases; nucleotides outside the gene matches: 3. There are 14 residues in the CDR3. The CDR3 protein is CASRKQGGNQPQHF. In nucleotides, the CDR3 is TGTGCCAGCAGAAAACAGGGGGGCAATCAGCCCCAGCATTTT.

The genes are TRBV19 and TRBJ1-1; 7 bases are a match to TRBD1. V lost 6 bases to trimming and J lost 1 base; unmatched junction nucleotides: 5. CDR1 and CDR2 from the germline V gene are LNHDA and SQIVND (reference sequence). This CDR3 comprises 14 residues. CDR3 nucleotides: TGTGCCAGTAGATGGGGGACAGAGAACACTGAAGCTTTCTTT. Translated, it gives CASRWGTENTEAFF. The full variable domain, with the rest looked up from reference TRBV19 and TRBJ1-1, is DGGITQSPKYLFRKEGQNVTLSCEQNLNHDAMYWYRQDPGQGLRLIYYSQIVNDFQKGDIAEGYSVSREKKESFPLTVTSAQKNPTAFYLCASRWGTENTEAFFGQGTRLTVV.

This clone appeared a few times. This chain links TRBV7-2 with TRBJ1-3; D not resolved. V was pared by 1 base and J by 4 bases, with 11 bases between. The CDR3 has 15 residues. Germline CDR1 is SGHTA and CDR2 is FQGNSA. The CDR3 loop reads CASSLDGTQGNTIYF. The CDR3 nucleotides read TGTGCCAGCAGCTTAGATGGCACCCAAGGAAACACCATATATTTT.

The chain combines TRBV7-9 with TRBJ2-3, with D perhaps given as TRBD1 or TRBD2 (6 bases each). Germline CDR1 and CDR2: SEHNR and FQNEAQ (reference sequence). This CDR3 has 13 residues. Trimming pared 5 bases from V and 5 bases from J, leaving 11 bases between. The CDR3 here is CASSRLGGDTQYF. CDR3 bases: TGTGCCAGCAGCCGACTAGGGGGAGATACGCAGTATTTT.

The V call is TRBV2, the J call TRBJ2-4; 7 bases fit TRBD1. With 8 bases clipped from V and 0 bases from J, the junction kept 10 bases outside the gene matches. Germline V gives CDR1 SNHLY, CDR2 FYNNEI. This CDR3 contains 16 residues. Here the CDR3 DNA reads TGTGCCAGCGGGACAACAGGGGATCTAGCCAAAAACATTCAGTACTTC. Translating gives CASGTTGDLAKNIQYF.

The CDR3 coding sequence is TGTGCCAGCGAGGGTTCTTCCTACGAGCAGTACTTC. Translation: CASEGSSYEQYF. The chain combines TRBV28 with TRBJ2-7, with D maybe TRBD2 (5 bases). Germline CDR1 and CDR2: MDHEN and SYDVKM. V was shortened by 8 bases and J by 1 base, with 9 bases between the two germline ends. The CDR3 contains 12 residues.

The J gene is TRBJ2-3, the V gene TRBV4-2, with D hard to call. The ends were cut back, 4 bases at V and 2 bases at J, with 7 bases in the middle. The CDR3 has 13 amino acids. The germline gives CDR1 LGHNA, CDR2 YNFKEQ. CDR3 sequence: CASSRDNTDTQYF. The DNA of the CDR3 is TGTGCCAGCAGCCGCGATAACACAGATACGCAGTATTTT.

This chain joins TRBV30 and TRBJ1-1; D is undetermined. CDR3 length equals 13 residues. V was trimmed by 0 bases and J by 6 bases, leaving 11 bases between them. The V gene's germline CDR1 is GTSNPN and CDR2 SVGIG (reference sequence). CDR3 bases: TGTGCCTGGAGTGTCGGCATCTCTTCTGAAGCTTTCTTT. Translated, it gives CAWSVGISSEAFF.

In DNA, the CDR3 is TGTGCCAGCAGCCCGGGGGGGCGGACATCTGGAAACACCATATATTTT. Its protein is CASSPGGRTSGNTIYF. The chain carries TRBV11-3 and TRBJ1-3; possibly TRBD1 for D (6 bases). The CDR3 totals 16 residues. Germline assignment: CDR1 SGHNT and CDR2 YENEEA. V was clipped by 5 bases and J by 1 base, with 15 bases between them.

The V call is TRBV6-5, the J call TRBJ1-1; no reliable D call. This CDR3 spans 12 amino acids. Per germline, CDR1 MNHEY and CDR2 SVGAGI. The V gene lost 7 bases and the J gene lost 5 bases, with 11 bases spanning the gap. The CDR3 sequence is CASNPPLTEAFF. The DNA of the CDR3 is TGTGCCAGCAACCCCCCATTGACTGAAGCTTTCTTT.

CDR3: CASSLQQGRNQPQHF. The CDR3 nucleotides read TGTGCCAGCAGCCTACAACAGGGGCGCAATCAGCCCCAGCATTTT. The V and J genes are TRBV7-2 and TRBJ1-5; 7 bases align to TRBD1. The CDR3 consists of 15 residues. J was trimmed by 2 bases and V by 5 bases; bases with no gene match: 6. Per germline, CDR1 SGHTA and CDR2 FQGNSA.

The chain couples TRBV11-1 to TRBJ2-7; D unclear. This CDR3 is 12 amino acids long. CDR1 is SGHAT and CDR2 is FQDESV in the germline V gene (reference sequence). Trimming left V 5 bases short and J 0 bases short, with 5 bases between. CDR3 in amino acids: CASSPSSYEQYF. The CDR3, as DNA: TGTGCCAGCAGCCCGTCCTCCTACGAGCAGTACTTC.

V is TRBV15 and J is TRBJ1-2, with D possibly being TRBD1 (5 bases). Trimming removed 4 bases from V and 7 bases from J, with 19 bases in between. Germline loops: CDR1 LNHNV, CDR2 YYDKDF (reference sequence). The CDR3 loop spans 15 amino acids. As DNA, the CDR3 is TGTGCCACCAGCACCCTGGGGCTGGAAGTTGGTGGCTACACCTTC. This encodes CATSTLGLEVGGYTF.

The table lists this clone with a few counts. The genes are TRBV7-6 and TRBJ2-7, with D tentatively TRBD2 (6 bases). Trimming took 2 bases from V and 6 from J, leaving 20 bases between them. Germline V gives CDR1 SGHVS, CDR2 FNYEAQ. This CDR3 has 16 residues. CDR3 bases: TGTGCCAGCAGCTTAACCCTCGGGACTCCCATTATCGAGCAGTACTTC. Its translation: CASSLTLGTPIIEQYF.

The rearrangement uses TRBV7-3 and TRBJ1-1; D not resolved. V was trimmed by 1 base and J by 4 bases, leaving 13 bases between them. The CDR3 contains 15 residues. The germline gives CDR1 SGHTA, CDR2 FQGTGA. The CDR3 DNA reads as TGTGCCAGCAGCTTAAATGGGCCCTCGGCCACTGAAGCTTTCTTT. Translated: CASSLNGPSATEAFF.

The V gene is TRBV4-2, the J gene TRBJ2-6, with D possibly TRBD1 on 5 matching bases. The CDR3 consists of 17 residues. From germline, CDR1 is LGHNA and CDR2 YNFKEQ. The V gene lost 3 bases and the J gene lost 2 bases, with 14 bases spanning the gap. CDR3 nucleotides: TGTGCCAGCAGCCAGGACGAAACAGGAACTGGGGCCAACGTCCTGACTTTC. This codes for CASSQDETGTGANVLTF.

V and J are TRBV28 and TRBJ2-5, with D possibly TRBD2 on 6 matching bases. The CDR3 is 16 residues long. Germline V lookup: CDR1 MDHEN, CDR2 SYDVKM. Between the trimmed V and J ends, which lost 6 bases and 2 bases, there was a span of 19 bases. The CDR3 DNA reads TGTGCCAGCAGACCTCATCTTAGCGGAGCACAAGAGACCCAGTACTTC. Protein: CASRPHLSGAQETQYF.

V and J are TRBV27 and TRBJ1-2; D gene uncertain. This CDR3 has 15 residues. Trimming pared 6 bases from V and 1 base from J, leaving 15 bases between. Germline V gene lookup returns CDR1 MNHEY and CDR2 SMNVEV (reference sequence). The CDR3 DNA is TGTGCCAGCAGCTCCCGTGTCAGGAGTAACTATGGCTACACCTTC. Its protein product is CASSSRVRSNYGYTF.

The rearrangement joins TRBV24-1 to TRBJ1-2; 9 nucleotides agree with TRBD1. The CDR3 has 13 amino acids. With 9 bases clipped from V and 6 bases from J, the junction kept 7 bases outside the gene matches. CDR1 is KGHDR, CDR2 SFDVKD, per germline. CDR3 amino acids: CATRNRGQDGYTF. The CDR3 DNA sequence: TGTGCCACCCGTAACAGGGGGCAAGATGGCTACACCTTC.